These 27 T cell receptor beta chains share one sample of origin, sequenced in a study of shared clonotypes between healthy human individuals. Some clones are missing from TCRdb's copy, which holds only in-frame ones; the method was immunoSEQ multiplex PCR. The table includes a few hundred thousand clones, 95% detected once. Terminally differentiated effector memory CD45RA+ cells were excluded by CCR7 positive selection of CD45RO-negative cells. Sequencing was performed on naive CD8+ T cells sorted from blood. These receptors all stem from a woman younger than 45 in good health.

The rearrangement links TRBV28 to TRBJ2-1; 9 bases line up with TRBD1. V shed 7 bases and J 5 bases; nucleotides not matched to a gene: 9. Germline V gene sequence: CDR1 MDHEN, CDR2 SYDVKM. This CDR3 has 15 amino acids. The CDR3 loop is CASNLRDRANNEQFF. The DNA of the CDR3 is TGTGCCAGCAACCTCCGGGACAGGGCGAACAATGAGCAGTTCTTC.

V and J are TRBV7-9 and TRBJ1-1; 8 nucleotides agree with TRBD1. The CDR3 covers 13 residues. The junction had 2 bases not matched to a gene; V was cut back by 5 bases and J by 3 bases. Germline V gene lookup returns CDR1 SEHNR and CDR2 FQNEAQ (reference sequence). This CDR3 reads CASSQTGDTEAFF. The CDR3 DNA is TGTGCCAGCAGCCAGACAGGGGACACTGAAGCTTTCTTT.

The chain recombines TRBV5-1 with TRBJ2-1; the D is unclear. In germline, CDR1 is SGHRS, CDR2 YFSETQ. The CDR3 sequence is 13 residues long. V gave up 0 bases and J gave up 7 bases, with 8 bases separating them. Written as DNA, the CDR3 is TGCGCCAGCAGCTTGGACCTTTGGAATGAGCAGTTCTTC. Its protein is CASSLDLWNEQFF. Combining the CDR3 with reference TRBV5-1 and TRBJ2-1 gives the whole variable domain KAGVTQTPRYLIKTRGQQVTLSCSPISGHRSVSWYQQTPGQGLQFLFEYFSETQRNKGNFPGRFSGRQFSNSRSEMNVSTLELGDSALYLCASSLDLWNEQFFGPGTRLTVL.

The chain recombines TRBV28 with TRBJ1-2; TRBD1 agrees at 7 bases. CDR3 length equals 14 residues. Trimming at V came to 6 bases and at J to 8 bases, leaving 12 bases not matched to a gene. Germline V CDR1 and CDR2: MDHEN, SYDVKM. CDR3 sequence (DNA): TGTGCCAGCAGGCCGGCAGGAGGACAGGCAGGCTACACCTTC. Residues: CASRPAGGQAGYTF.

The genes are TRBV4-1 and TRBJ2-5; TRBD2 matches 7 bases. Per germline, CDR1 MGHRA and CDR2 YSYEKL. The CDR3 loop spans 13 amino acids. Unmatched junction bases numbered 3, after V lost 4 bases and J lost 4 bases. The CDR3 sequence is CASSRTGGETQYF. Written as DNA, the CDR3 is TGCGCCAGCAGCCGGACGGGAGGAGAGACCCAGTACTTC.

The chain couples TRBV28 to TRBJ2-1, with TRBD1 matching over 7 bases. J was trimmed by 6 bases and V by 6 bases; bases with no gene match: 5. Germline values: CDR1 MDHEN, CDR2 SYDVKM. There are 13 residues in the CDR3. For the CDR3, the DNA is TGTGCCAGCAGGGCCCCAGGGGGCAATGAGCAGTTCTTC. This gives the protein CASRAPGGNEQFF.

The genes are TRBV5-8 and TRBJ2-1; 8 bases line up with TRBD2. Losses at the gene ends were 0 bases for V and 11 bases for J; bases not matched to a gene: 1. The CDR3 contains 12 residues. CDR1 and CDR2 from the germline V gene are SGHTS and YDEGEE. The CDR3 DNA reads TGTGCCAGCAGCTTGGGACTAGCGAAGCAGTTCTTC. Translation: CASSLGLAKQFF.

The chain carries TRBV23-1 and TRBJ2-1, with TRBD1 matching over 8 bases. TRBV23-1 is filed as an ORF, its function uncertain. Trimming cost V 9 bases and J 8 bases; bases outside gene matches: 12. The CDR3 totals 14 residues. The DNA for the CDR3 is TGCGCCAGACATTCAGGGGGCCATCGGTATGAGCAGTTCTTC. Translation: CARHSGGHRYEQFF.

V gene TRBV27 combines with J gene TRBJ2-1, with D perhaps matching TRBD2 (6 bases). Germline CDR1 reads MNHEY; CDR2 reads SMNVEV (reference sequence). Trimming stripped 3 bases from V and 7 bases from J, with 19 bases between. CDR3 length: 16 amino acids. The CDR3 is CASSLGTTAGENEQFF. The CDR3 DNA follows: TGTGCCAGCAGTTTGGGCACTACAGCGGGTGAGAATGAGCAGTTCTTC.

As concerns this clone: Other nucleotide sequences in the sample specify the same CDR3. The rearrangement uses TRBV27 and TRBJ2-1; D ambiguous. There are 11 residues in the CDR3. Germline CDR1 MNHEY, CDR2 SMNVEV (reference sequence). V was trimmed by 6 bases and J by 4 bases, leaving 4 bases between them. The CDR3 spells CASRLYNEQFF. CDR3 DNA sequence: TGTGCCAGCAGGCTATACAATGAGCAGTTCTTC.

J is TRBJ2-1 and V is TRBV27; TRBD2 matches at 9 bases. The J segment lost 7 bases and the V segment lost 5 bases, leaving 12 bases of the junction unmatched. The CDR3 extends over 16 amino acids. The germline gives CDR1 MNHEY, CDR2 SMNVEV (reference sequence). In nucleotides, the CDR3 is TGTGCCAGCAGTCCCTCTAGCGGGGAAATAGGGAATGAGCAGTTCTTC. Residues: CASSPSSGEIGNEQFF.

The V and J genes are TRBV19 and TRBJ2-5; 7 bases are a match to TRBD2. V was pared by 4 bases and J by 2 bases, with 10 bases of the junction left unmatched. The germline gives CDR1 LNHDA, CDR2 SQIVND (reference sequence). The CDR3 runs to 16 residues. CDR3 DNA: TGTGCCAGTAGTACCCACTGGTCGGGGGGACAAGAGACCCAGTACTTC. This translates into CASSTHWSGGQETQYF.

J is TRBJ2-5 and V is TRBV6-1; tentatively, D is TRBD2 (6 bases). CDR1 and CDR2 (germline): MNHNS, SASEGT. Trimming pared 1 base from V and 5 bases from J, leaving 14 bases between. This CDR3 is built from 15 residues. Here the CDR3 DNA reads TGTGCCAGCAGTGAAGAGGCAGTCCGGGGGGAGACCCAGTACTTC. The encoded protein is CASSEEAVRGETQYF.

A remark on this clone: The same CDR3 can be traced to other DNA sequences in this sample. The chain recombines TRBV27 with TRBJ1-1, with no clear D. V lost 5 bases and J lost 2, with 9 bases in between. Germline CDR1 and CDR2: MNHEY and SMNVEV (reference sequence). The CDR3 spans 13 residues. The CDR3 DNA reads TGTGCCAGCAGTCTCGGATCCAACACTGAAGCTTTCTTT. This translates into CASSLGSNTEAFF.

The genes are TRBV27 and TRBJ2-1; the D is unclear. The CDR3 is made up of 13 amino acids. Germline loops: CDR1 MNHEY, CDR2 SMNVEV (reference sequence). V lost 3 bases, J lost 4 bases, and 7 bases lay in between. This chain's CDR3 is CASSFERYNEQFF. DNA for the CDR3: TGTGCCAGCAGTTTTGAGAGATACAATGAGCAGTTCTTC.

The CDR3 coding sequence is TGTGCCAGCAGCCGGACAGAGTACTCCTACGAGCAGTACTTC. It specifies CASSRTEYSYEQYF. This chain links TRBV7-2 with TRBJ2-7; the D gene is possibly TRBD1 (6 bases). Trimming removed 5 bases from V and 0 bases from J, with 11 bases in between. The germline V gene has CDR1 SGHTA and CDR2 FQGNSA. The CDR3 runs to 14 residues.

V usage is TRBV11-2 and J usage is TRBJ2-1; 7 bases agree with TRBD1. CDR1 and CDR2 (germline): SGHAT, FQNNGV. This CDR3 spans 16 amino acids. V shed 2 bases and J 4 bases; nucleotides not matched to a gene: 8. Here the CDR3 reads CASSLTPGTAYNEQFF. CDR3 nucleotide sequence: TGTGCCAGCAGCTTAACTCCCGGGACAGCATACAATGAGCAGTTCTTC. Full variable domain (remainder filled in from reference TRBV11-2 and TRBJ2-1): EAGVAQSPRYKIIEKRQSVAFWCNPISGHATLYWYQQILGQGPKLLIQFQNNGVVDDSQLPKDRFSAERLKGVDSTLKIQPAKLEDSAVYLCASSLTPGTAYNEQFFGPGTRLTVL.

The CDR3 bases are TGTGCCAGTAGTAGCTGGTCGCTAGCGGAGACAGATACGCAGTATTTT. This encodes CASSSWSLAETDTQYF. V and J are TRBV19 and TRBJ2-3; 7 bases align to TRBD2. The CDR3 spans 16 residues. The ends lost 4 bases at V and 3 bases at J; junction bases unmatched: 10. CDR1 LNHDA and CDR2 SQIVND come from the germline V gene (reference sequence).

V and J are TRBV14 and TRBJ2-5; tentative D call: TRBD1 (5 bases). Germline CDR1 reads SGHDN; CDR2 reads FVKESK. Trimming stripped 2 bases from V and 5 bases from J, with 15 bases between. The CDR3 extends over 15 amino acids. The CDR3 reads CASSQYLGARETQYF. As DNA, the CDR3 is TGTGCCAGCAGCCAATATCTAGGGGCGCGGGAGACCCAGTACTTC.

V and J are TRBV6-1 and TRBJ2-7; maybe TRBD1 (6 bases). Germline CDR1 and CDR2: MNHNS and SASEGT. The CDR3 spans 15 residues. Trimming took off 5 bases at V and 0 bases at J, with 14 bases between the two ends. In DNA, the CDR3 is TGTGCCAGCAGTAGTAACAGGGTTGGCTCCTACGAGCAGTACTTC. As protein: CASSSNRVGSYEQYF.

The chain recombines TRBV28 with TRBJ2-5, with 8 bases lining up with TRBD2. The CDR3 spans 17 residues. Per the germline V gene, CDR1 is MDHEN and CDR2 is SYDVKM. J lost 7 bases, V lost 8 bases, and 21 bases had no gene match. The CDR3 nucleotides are TGTGCCAGCTGGGGGGCAGCGGGAGTAGAGGGTTTGCGGACCCAGTACTTC. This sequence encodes CASWGAAGVEGLRTQYF.

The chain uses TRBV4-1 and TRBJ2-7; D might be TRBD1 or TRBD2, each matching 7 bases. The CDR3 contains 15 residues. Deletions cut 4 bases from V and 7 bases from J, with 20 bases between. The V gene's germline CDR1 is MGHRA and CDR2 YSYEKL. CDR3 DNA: TGCGCCAGCAGCCCGGTTATCGGGCAGGGGGGGGAGCAGTACTTC. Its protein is CASSPVIGQGGEQYF.

The CDR3 protein is CATSKSGELFF. CDR3 DNA: TGTGCCACCAGCAAATCCGGGGAGCTGTTTTTT. The chain has TRBV15 and TRBJ2-2; D is unclear. This CDR3 has 11 amino acids. CDR1 is LNHNV and CDR2 is YYDKDF in the germline V gene (reference sequence). The V end lost 4 bases, the J end lost 6 bases, and 3 bases lay between the germline ends. The whole variable domain, filled in from reference TRBV15 and TRBJ2-2, reads DAMVIQNPRYQVTQFGKPVTLSCSQTLNHNVMYWYQQKSSQAPKLLFHYYDKDFNNEADTPDNFQSRRPNTSFCFLDIRSPGLGDTAMYLCATSKSGELFFGEGSRLTVL.

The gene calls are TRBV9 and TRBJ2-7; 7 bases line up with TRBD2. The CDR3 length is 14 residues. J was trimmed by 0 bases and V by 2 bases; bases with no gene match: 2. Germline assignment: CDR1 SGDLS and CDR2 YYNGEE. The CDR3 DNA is TGTGCCAGCAGCGTCGAGCGGGACTCCTACGAGCAGTACTTC. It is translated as CASSVERDSYEQYF.

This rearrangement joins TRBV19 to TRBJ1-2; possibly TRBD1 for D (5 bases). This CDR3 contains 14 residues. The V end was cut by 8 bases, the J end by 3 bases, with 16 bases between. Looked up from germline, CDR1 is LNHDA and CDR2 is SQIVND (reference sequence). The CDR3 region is CASLSHWGDYGYTF. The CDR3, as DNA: TGTGCCAGTCTCTCCCATTGGGGGGACTATGGCTACACCTTC.

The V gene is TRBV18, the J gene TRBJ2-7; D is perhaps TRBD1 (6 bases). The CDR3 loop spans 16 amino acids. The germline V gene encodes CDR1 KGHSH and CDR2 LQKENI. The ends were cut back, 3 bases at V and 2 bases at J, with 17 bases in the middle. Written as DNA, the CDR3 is TGTGCCAGCTCACCGTCGCCGGGACAAGGGACCTACGAGCAGTACTTC. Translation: CASSPSPGQGTYEQYF.

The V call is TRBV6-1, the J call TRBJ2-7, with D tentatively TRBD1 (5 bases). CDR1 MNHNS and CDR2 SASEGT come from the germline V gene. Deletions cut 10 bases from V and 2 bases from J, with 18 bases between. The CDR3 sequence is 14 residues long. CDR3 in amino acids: CAILRGWATYEQYF. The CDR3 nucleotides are TGTGCCATTTTAAGGGGCTGGGCGACCTACGAGCAGTACTTC.